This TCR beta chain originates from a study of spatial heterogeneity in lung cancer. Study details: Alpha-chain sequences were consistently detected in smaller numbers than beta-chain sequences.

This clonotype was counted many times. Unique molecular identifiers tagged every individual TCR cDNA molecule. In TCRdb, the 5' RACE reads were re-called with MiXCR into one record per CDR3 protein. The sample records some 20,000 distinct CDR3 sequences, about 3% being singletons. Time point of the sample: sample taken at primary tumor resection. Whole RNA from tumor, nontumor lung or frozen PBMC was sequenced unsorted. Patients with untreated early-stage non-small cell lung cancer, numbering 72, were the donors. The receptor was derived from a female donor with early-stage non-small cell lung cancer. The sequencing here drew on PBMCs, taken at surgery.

CDR3 sequence (DNA): TGTGCCAGCAGTGCCTGGGACATCGTGGAGACCCAGTACTTC. Its translation is CASSAWDIVETQYF. The gene calls are TRBV25-1 and TRBJ2-5; a weak D match, TRBD1 (6 bases). CDR3 length: 14 residues. Trimming cost V 4 bases and J 5 bases, with 14 bases left between them. CDR1 and CDR2 (germline): MGHDK, SYGVNS.